Listed below are T cell receptor beta chains from one sample, sequenced in a study of blood T cell repertoires in COVID-19. The table came from immunoSEQ multiplex PCR; TCRdb's copy has only in-frame clones and leaves some out. The table lists 150,000 to 200,000 clones, roughly four fifths of them singletons. The material sequenced was peripheral blood. These receptors were obtained from a human donor with acute or convalescent COVID-19. The donor label of this sample is uncertain. Each CDR3 is given with its conserved first and last residue. The order of the fields is V gene, J gene, CDR3 protein.

TRBV11-2	TRBJ1-2	CASSLVGAYGYTF
TRBV5-5	TRBJ1-3	CASSLDARTFIYF
TRBV10-1	TRBJ2-1	CASRPGLAGGDNEQFF
TRBV3-1/TRBV3-2	TRBJ1-1	CASSHAREAFF
TRBV6-5	TRBJ2-3	CASSQQGTSTDTQYF
TRBV3-1/TRBV3-2	TRBJ2-2	CASSTLGGELFF
TRBV5-5	TRBJ1-5	CASSQTARQPQHF
TRBV5-1	TRBJ1-2	CASSLSGAPNYGYTF
TRBV9	TRBJ1-4	CASSVGGGRLLEKLFF
TRBV3-1/TRBV3-2	TRBJ2-6	CASSQGQGVSGANVLTF
TRBV28	TRBJ2-3	CASSFELADTDTQYF
TRBV7-2	TRBJ2-2	CASSLWVGGDRELFF
TRBV5-6	TRBJ2-1	CASSWGLAGLWFF
TRBV28	TRBJ2-3	CASSYLLAGYTDTQYF
TRBV6-5	TRBJ2-3	CASSSGISTDTQYF
TRBV4-1	TRBJ2-2	CASSLSVAGTGDGELFF
TRBV4-1	TRBJ1-3	CASSRGPESGNTIYF
TRBV3-1/TRBV3-2	TRBJ2-1	CASSLIAGNYNEQFF
TRBV3-1/TRBV3-2	TRBJ1-2	CASSQAQSGGQAGYTF
TRBV2	TRBJ2-2	CASSTGSGYTGELFF
TRBV7-2	TRBJ1-1	CASIKPGTPEAFF
TRBV28	TRBJ1-4	CASSKQGEGEKLFF
TRBV5-1	TRBJ1-4	CASSSGGPNEKLFF
TRBV28	TRBJ2-7	CASSPGQNPFEQYF
TRBV11-2	TRBJ2-5	CASSQVPQETQYF
TRBV7-9	TRBJ1-3	CASSSGVAGNTIYF
TRBV9	TRBJ1-6	CASSVGLGDNSPLHF
TRBV6-5	TRBJ1-6	CATGGGTDYNSPLHF
TRBV5-1	TRBJ2-1	CASSRDGTSGGEQFF
TRBV25-1	TRBJ2-3	CASSDWGLSTDTQYF
TRBV5-1	TRBJ2-3	CASGSTGGGTDTQYF
TRBV7-9	TRBJ1-1	CASSQIKSSVGEAFF
TRBV6-6	TRBJ2-1	CASRGAGNEQFF
TRBV28	TRBJ2-7	CASSTRTGSYEQYF
TRBV4-1	TRBJ2-1	CASSQDVWFGPYNEQFF
TRBV6-2/TRBV6-3	TRBJ1-6	CASSGRQGALRSYNSPLHF
TRBV10-3	TRBJ2-7	CAISGQGHEQYF
TRBV5-1	TRBJ2-2	CASSSRLGQAAGTGELFF
TRBV29-1	TRBJ1-2	CSGQGRNYGYTF
TRBV5-1	TRBJ2-7	CASSLTSGPPYEQYF
TRBV15	TRBJ2-2	CATSRDLPGAHGELFF
TRBV7-3	TRBJ1-3	CASSLTPSFGNTIYF
TRBV5-1	TRBJ1-1	CASSFQMNTEAFF
TRBV28	TRBJ1-4	CASTDGGRARIEKLFF
TRBV30	TRBJ1-2	CASFGRDRTDRGYTF
TRBV14	TRBJ1-2	CASSQGIRDGGYTF